This T cell receptor (beta chain) is drawn from a study of T-cell reconstitution after alpha-beta-depleted transplantation in children. Germline values: CDR1 LGHDT, CDR2 YNNKEL (reference sequence). Trimming stripped 1 base from V and 6 bases from J, with 10 bases between. The CDR3 loop spans 13 amino acids. Unique molecular identifiers were incorporated into the prepared TCRbeta library. In TCRdb, the PCR reads were re-called with MiXCR into one record per CDR3 protein. In the table there are over 550,000 distinct CDR3 sequences, about 11% of which are singletons. This chain links TRBV3-1 with TRBJ2-7, with D perhaps assigned TRBD1 or TRBD2 (5 bases each). Specimen: PBMCs from the stem cell graft donor, collected from the stem cell graft. This clonotype was obtained from a human donor who donated a stem cell graft to a child with acute myeloid leukemia. The CDR3 region has the DNA TGTGCCAGCAGCCAAGTTGTCGGGGCCGAGCAGTACTTC. Amino acid sequence: CASSQVVGAEQYF.